This T cell receptor beta chain comes out of a study of OX40 agonist ivuxolimab in advanced cancers. Study at large: Ivuxolimab, an agonist antibody against OX40 (CD134), was given to patients.

This CDR3 has 14 amino acids. Germline V gene lookup returns CDR1 MNHEY and CDR2 SMNVEV (reference sequence). Trimming took off 8 bases at V and 4 bases at J, with 16 bases between the two ends. Repertoires were generated with immunoSEQ multiplex PCR, while TCRdb's copy carries only in-frame clones and drops some. Of over 95,000 clones listed, 91% are singletons. The investigators sampled blood at baseline, at cycle 4 day 1, and at cycle 7 day 1. This sequence originates from an adult with an advanced solid tumor such as melanoma, head and neck, liver or kidney cancer. The V gene is TRBV27, the J gene TRBJ2-3; D gene ambiguous. Sequences were derived from CD4+ or CD8+ T cells sorted from blood, sampled in a trial of the OX40 agonist ivuxolimab. The CDR3 DNA reads as TGTGCCAGCGCCAGTAGAGCAACACCAGATACGCAGTATTTT. It yields the protein CASASRATPDTQYF.